Listed here are 15 T cell receptor beta chains from one sample, sequenced in a study of Graves' ophthalmopathy and Graves' hyperthyroidism. TCR beta CDR3 regions were amplified from RNA transcripts. HTBI primers served in a first-round RT-PCR, which a second-round multiplex PCR followed. One entry per CDR3 protein, called by TCRdb with MiXCR from the multiplex PCR reads. The table shows about 1.2 million distinct CDR3 sequences, with about 40% occurring only once. The source material was peripheral blood or thyroid tissue (not recorded which). Receptors originate from an adult man with Graves' hyperthyroidism.

This clonotype showed up many times. The V gene is TRBV20-1, the J gene TRBJ2-5, with 13 bases aligning to TRBD2. J was trimmed by 4 bases and V by 6 bases; bases with no gene match: 5. Per the germline V gene, CDR1 is DFQATT and CDR2 is SNEGSKA (reference sequence). The CDR3 spans 14 residues. The CDR3 DNA is TGCAGTGCCATGGGACTAGCGGGAATAGAGACCCAGTACTTC. Translating it yields CSAMGLAGIETQYF.

V is TRBV7-2 and J is TRBJ1-5; 9 positions agree with TRBD1. V shed 4 bases, J shed 7 bases, and the junction held 5 bases outside the gene matches. The CDR3 consists of 14 residues. Germline values: CDR1 SGHTA, CDR2 FQGNSA. The CDR3 DNA is TGTGCCAGCAGCTCCCAGGACAGGGGCCAGCCCCAGCATTTT. Its translation: CASSSQDRGQPQHF.

The chain couples TRBV3-1 to TRBJ1-1; perhaps TRBD1 as D (5 bases). The V gene lost 1 base and the J gene lost 0 bases, with 9 bases spanning the gap. CDR1 is LGHDT, CDR2 YNNKEL, per germline (reference sequence). This CDR3 comprises 15 residues. The CDR3 DNA follows: TGTGCCAGCAGCCAAGGGGGCTCATTGAACACTGAAGCTTTCTTT. It yields the protein CASSQGGSLNTEAFF.

This clonotype was picked up many times. This chain joins TRBV2 and TRBJ1-6; D is possibly TRBD1 (5 bases). Per germline, CDR1 SNHLY and CDR2 FYNNEI. This CDR3 contains 14 residues. The germline V and J ends were trimmed by 7 bases and 10 bases, with 17 bases remaining between them. As DNA, the CDR3 is TGTGCCAGCATCCCAGGGTGGGGGGTATCACCCCTCCACTTT. It yields the protein CASIPGWGVSPLHF.

This clonotype has just a few counts. The genes are TRBV6-5 and TRBJ1-2; a weak D match, TRBD1 (5 bases). V lost 6 bases, J lost 3 bases, and 11 bases lay in between. Germline assignment: CDR1 MNHEY and CDR2 SVGAGI. CDR3 size: 13 residues. This chain's CDR3 is CASSGAGHYGYTF. CDR3 nucleotide sequence: TGTGCCAGCAGCGGGGCAGGGCACTATGGCTACACCTTC.

On this clonotype itself: A much larger clone lies one base from this, so it may be a read error. The CDR3 protein is CASSLKGAENYGHTF. For the CDR3, the DNA is TGTGCCAGCAGCTTAAAAGGGGCAGAAAACTATGGCCACACCTTC. This chain connects TRBV7-2 to TRBJ1-2, with D possibly TRBD1 on 5 matching bases. Germline V gene lookup returns CDR1 SGHTA and CDR2 FQGNSA. There are 15 residues in the CDR3.

This clonotype was detected only a few times. The V and J genes are TRBV19 and TRBJ1-3; D is undetermined. CDR1 is LNHDA and CDR2 is SQIVND in the germline V gene (reference sequence). There are 17 residues in the CDR3. The V end was cut by 1 base, the J end by 0 bases, with 13 bases between. The CDR3, as DNA: TGTGCCAGTAGTATAGGGGCGCGGAGAGACTCTGGAAACACCATATATTTT. Its protein product is CASSIGARRDSGNTIYF.

There are many counts of this clonotype. The rearrangement uses TRBV10-3 and TRBJ1-5, with D perhaps matching TRBD1 (6 bases). Trimming cost V 3 bases and J 0 bases, with 12 bases left between them. Germline V lookup: CDR1 ENHRY, CDR2 SYGVKD. The length of the CDR3 is 16 residues. CDR3 residues: CAISEGTQNSNQPQHF. CDR3 DNA sequence: TGTGCCATCAGTGAAGGGACACAAAATAGCAATCAGCCCCAGCATTTT.

The chain joins TRBV29-1 to TRBJ2-2; D remains unclear. This CDR3 has 14 amino acids. Germline V gives CDR1 SQVTM, CDR2 ANQGSEA. The V end was cut by 3 bases, the J end by 1 base, with 9 bases between. In nucleotides, the CDR3 is TGCAGCGTTGAGAAGGGTCGGAACACCGGGGAGCTGTTTTTT. Its protein product is CSVEKGRNTGELFF.

This clonotype occurred many times. The V call is TRBV20-1, the J call TRBJ2-7; 7 nucleotides line up with TRBD1. This CDR3 is 13 amino acids long. After removal of 4 bases from V and 2 bases from J, the junction contained 5 bases not matched to a gene. Germline CDR1 and CDR2: DFQATT and SNEGSKA (reference sequence). CDR3 loop: CSAKATGTYEQYF. As DNA, the CDR3 is TGCAGTGCTAAGGCGACAGGGACCTACGAGCAGTACTTC.

This clonotype was counted many times. The V call is TRBV7-6, the J call TRBJ2-7; TRBD1 aligns across 10 bases. Per the germline V gene, CDR1 is SGHVS and CDR2 is FNYEAQ. V was pared by 5 bases and J by 0 bases, with 4 bases of the junction left unmatched. CDR3 length: 15 residues. CDR3 DNA: TGTGCCAGCAGCCTGGGACAGGGGAACTCCTACGAGCAGTACTTC. Its translation: CASSLGQGNSYEQYF.

In this sample, this clonotype turned up many times. This chain links TRBV6-6 with TRBJ1-2, with a possible D match to TRBD1 (6 bases). The V end was cut by 5 bases, the J end by 1 base, with 11 bases between. CDR1 MNHNY and CDR2 SVGAGI come from the germline V gene (reference sequence). The CDR3 length is 14 residues. The CDR3 nucleotides are TGTGCCAGCAGTCCGGGACAAAATAACTATGGCTACACCTTC. It yields the protein CASSPGQNNYGYTF.

The gene calls are TRBV29-1 and TRBJ1-5, with 7 nucleotides matching TRBD1. In germline, CDR1 is SQVTM, CDR2 ANQGSEA. This CDR3 has 13 amino acids. V lost 4 bases and J lost 7; bases outside the gene matches: 7. The CDR3 reads CSVGQGVTQPQHF. CDR3 sequence (DNA): TGCAGCGTTGGGCAGGGGGTCACGCAGCCCCAGCATTTT.

As for this clonotype: A much larger clone is a single base away; this may be a read error. This chain joins TRBV2 and TRBJ2-2; possibly TRBD2 for D (5 bases). Trimming shortened V by 3 bases and J by 1 base, and 12 bases separated the two germline ends. The CDR3 totals 16 residues. Per germline, CDR1 SNHLY and CDR2 FYNNEI. This CDR3 reads CASSDGPAVNTGELFF. CDR3 coding DNA: TGTGCCAGCAGTGACGGACCAGCGGTGAACACCGGGGAGCTGTTTTTT.

This clonotype was counted ten times or more. The chain uses TRBV7-9 and TRBJ2-5, with unresolved D. CDR1 and CDR2 from the germline V gene are SEHNR and FQNEAQ (reference sequence). The germline V and J ends were trimmed by 2 bases and 3 bases, with 7 bases remaining between them. The CDR3 extends over 13 amino acids. The CDR3 region is CASSLSAEETQYF. The CDR3 DNA reads TGTGCCAGCAGCTTAAGTGCGGAAGAGACCCAGTACTTC.